The 17 T cell receptor beta chains below all came from one sample that was sequenced in a study of blood T cell repertoires in COVID-19. Sequencing was performed with immunoSEQ multiplex PCR; in TCRdb, only in-frame clones are kept and a portion is missing. The repertoire has about 190,000 clones, 80% to 90% of them found once; the top ten carry about 5.1%. The specimen sequenced was peripheral blood. All receptors come from a woman in her 70s with active or convalescent COVID-19.

This clone showed up just once. This chain uses TRBV19 with TRBJ1-2; 11 bases map to TRBD1. Germline CDR1 LNHDA, CDR2 SQIVND (reference sequence). The CDR3 is 17 amino acids. V shed 8 bases and J 3 bases; nucleotides not matched to a gene: 14. The CDR3 nucleotides read TGTGCCAGTGCTCCGGGGACAGGGGGTCATTGGGACTATGGCTACACCTTC. It specifies CASAPGTGGHWDYGYTF.

The chain has TRBV27 and TRBJ2-3; D remains ambiguous. The CDR3 is made up of 16 amino acids. Trimming removed 3 bases from V and 0 bases from J, with 13 bases in between. Germline assignment: CDR1 MNHEY and CDR2 SMNVEV (reference sequence). CDR3 protein: CASSFRYRTSTDTQYF. CDR3 in DNA: TGTGCCAGCAGTTTCCGCTACCGAACTAGCACAGATACGCAGTATTTT.

V usage is TRBV4-1 and J usage is TRBJ1-2; the D is unclear. This CDR3 has 14 amino acids. V dropped 1 base and J dropped 0 bases, with 6 bases sitting between them. Per the germline V gene, CDR1 is MGHRA and CDR2 is YSYEKL. CDR3 in amino acids: CASSQAQPNYGYTF. The CDR3 DNA reads TGCGCCAGCAGCCAAGCACAGCCTAACTATGGCTACACCTTC.

V usage is TRBV27 and J usage is TRBJ1-2, with a weak D call TRBD1 (5 bases). Germline CDR1 MNHEY, CDR2 SMNVEV (reference sequence). Trimming removed 5 bases from V and 3 bases from J, with 13 bases in between. The length of the CDR3 is 14 residues. Written as DNA, the CDR3 is TGTGCCAGCAGTCCCTTCGGGGGGGACTATGGCTACACCTTC. Encoded protein: CASSPFGGDYGYTF.

The genes are TRBV4-2 and TRBJ1-3; no definite D call. The CDR3 runs to 13 residues. The V end lost 4 bases, the J end lost 7 bases, and 11 bases lay between the germline ends. Germline lookup yields CDR1 LGHNA and CDR2 YNFKEQ. The CDR3 DNA is TGTGCCAGCAGCCCTCCCTACGGTAACACCATATATTTT. Translating it yields CASSPPYGNTIYF.

In this sample, this clone turned up a few times. The V and J genes are TRBV3-1 (or the pseudogene TRBV3-2) and TRBJ2-1, with 12 bases aligning to TRBD2. The CDR3 has 15 amino acids. Germline CDR1 and CDR2: LGHDT and YNNKEL (reference sequence). Trimming at V came to 5 bases and at J to 5 bases, leaving 4 bases not matched to a gene. The chain's CDR3 is CASSSGLAGNNEQFF. CDR3 coding DNA: TGTGCCAGCAGCTCCGGACTAGCGGGAAACAATGAGCAGTTCTTC.

The genes are TRBV28 and TRBJ2-7, with TRBD2 matching over 9 bases. Looked up from germline, CDR1 is MDHEN and CDR2 is SYDVKM. J lost 11 bases, V lost 6 bases, and 11 bases had no gene match. This CDR3 has 13 amino acids. The CDR3 coding sequence is TGTGCCAGCAGGATGGCGGGAGGGCCTCACGAGTACTTC. Its protein is CASRMAGGPHEYF.

The chain links TRBV5-4 to TRBJ2-5; possibly TRBD2 for D (6 bases). CDR1 SGHNT and CDR2 YYREEE come from the germline V gene (reference sequence). The CDR3 runs 14 residues. Deletions cut 3 bases from V and 5 bases from J, with 14 bases between. This CDR3 reads CASSYGWGRETQYF. DNA for the CDR3: TGTGCCAGCAGCTACGGATGGGGGAGGGAGACCCAGTACTTC.

The chain is built from TRBV19 and TRBJ2-5, with D maybe TRBD1 (5 bases). CDR1 and CDR2 from the germline V gene are LNHDA and SQIVND (reference sequence). Trimming took off 3 bases at V and 3 bases at J, with 14 bases between the two ends. The CDR3 spans 15 residues. CDR3 protein: CASSILGQGEETQYF. In DNA, the CDR3 is TGTGCCAGTAGTATTCTCGGTCAGGGTGAAGAGACCCAGTACTTC.

The CDR3, as DNA: TGTGCCAGCAGTTTATGGATGGGGTCGCGGGAGGGGGTGTTAGGTGAGCAGTTCTTC. Its protein is CASSLWMGSREGVLGEQFF. This chain uses TRBV28 with TRBJ2-1, with 9 nucleotides matching TRBD2. The CDR3 runs 19 residues. Germline CDR1 MDHEN, CDR2 SYDVKM. The V and J ends lost 0 bases and 9 bases, in that order; junction bases with no gene match: 18.

The chain employs TRBV24-1 and TRBJ2-3; D uncertain. There are 16 residues in the CDR3. Trimming left V 3 bases short and J 2 bases short, with 14 bases between. Per germline, CDR1 KGHDR and CDR2 SFDVKD. CDR3 in amino acids: CATSDPSLSLTDTQYF. Here the CDR3 DNA reads TGTGCCACCAGTGATCCTAGTCTCTCCCTCACAGATACGCAGTATTTT.

This chain uses TRBV15 with TRBJ1-1; D gene uncertain. CDR3 length: 16 amino acids. The V gene's germline CDR1 is LNHNV and CDR2 YYDKDF (reference sequence). Trimming removed 0 bases from V and 1 base from J, with 12 bases in between. CDR3 sequence reads: CATSRETTGENTEAFF. CDR3 in DNA: TGTGCCACCAGCAGAGAGACTACTGGGGAGAACACTGAAGCTTTCTTT. The full variable domain, in which reference TRBV15 and TRBJ1-1 provide the parts outside the CDR3, is DAMVIQNPRYQVTQFGKPVTLSCSQTLNHNVMYWYQQKSSQAPKLLFHYYDKDFNNEADTPDNFQSRRPNTSFCFLDIRSPGLGDTAMYLCATSRETTGENTEAFFGQGTRLTVV.

V and J are TRBV10-3 and TRBJ2-1; 12 bases line up with TRBD2. The CDR3 sequence is 14 residues long. With 9 bases clipped from V and 5 bases from J, the junction kept 5 bases outside the gene matches. Per germline, CDR1 ENHRY and CDR2 SYGVKD. The CDR3 bases are TGTGCCATTGCTAGCGGGAGGGCTAACAATGAGCAGTTCTTC. Protein product: CAIASGRANNEQFF.

The J gene is TRBJ1-1, the V gene TRBV4-1; TRBD1 matches 7 bases. The CDR3 spans 18 residues. Looked up from germline, CDR1 is MGHRA and CDR2 is YSYEKL. The junction had 10 bases not matched to a gene; V was cut back by 0 bases and J by 0 bases. CDR3 in amino acids: CASSQEGGWMGMNTEAFF. The CDR3 DNA sequence: TGCGCCAGCAGCCAAGAAGGGGGCTGGATGGGCATGAACACTGAAGCTTTCTTT.

This clone was observed many times. This sequence joins TRBV18 and TRBJ1-2; TRBD1 agrees at 9 bases. Germline V gene lookup returns CDR1 KGHSH and CDR2 LQKENI. J was trimmed by 6 bases and V by 4 bases; bases with no gene match: 0. The CDR3 is 12 amino acids. The CDR3 reads CASSRTGDGYTF. The CDR3 DNA sequence: TGTGCCAGCTCACGGACAGGGGATGGCTACACCTTC. The full variable domain, with the rest looked up from reference TRBV18 and TRBJ1-2, is NAGVMQNPRHLVRRRGQEARLRCSPMKGHSHVYWYRQLPEEGLKFMVYLQKENIIDESGMPKERFSAEFPKEGPSILRIQQVVRGDSAAYFCASSRTGDGYTFGSGTRLTVV.

The chain uses TRBV28 and TRBJ2-3; 7 bases are a match to TRBD1. Per the germline V gene, CDR1 is MDHEN and CDR2 is SYDVKM. The CDR3 length is 14 residues. J gave up 6 bases and V 5 bases, and 8 bases lay outside the gene matches. The CDR3 loop is CASSLRDSLDTQYF. CDR3 DNA: TGTGCCAGCAGTCTTCGGGACAGTTTGGATACGCAGTATTTT.

The CDR3 DNA reads TGCGCCAGCAGCCACGGTGCGCACCCTAGCACCGGGGAGCTGTTTTTT. Its translation: CASSHGAHPSTGELFF. The V gene is TRBV4-1, the J gene TRBJ2-2; no clear D gene. Germline V lookup: CDR1 MGHRA, CDR2 YSYEKL. There are 16 residues in the CDR3. V lost 3 bases and J 4 bases, leaving 15 bases between the germline ends.